These T cell receptor beta chains were read from a single sample in a study of CD8+ T cells in alopecia areata. TCRdb's table, derived via immunoSEQ multiplex PCR, lists solely in-frame clones and lacks some. This table has about 20,000 clones, 60% to 80% appearing once. Material: skin, obtained at week 0. Receptor source: a human donor with alopecia areata. CDR3s include the opening cysteine and the closing phenylalanine or tryptophan. A D gene is named only where the DNA matches it firmly. Clone size, where shown, is once, few, many, or a class for clones that have expanded.

NA	TRBV4-3	NA	TRBJ1-1	CASSQELRNTEAFF	TGCGCCAGCAGCCAAGAATTGAGAAACACTGAAGCTTTCTTT
TRBD2	TRBV27	NA	TRBJ2-7	CASSLRGTSGGPGALEQYF	TGTGCCAGCAGTTTACGAGGGACTAGCGGGGGACCCGGGGCTCTCGAGCAGTACTTC
NA	TRBV7-2	NA	TRBJ1-2	CALGLGRGYTF	TGTGCTCTAGGTCTGGGGAGGGGCTACACCTTC
NA	TRBV4-3	NA	TRBJ1-1	CASHQGVRGRGGTEAFF	TGCGCCAGCCACCAGGGCGTTCGGGGGCGAGGTGGCACTGAAGCTTTCTTT
TRBD1	TRBV5-1	NA	TRBJ2-7	CASRAPGTGGGEQYF	TGCGCCAGCAGGGCTCCCGGGACAGGGGGAGGCGAGCAGTACTTC
NA	TRBV10-3	NA	TRBJ2-7	CATLRGDEQYF	TGTGCCACCCTACGAGGCGACGAGCAGTACTTC
NA	TRBV6-5	NA	TRBJ1-4	CATTSRERKLFF	TGTGCCACCACATCTCGAGAGCGAAAACTGTTTTTT
NA	TRBV7-3	NA	TRBJ2-5	CASSRDRETQYF	TGTGCCAGCAGCCGCGACAGGGAGACCCAGTACTTC
TRBD1	TRBV2	few	TRBJ2-7	CASSDGQGDEQYF	TGTGCCAGCAGTGATGGACAGGGGGACGAGCAGTACTTC
TRBD2	TRBV14	NA	TRBJ2-1	CASSPGLAGFYEQFF	TGTGCCAGCAGCCCGGGACTAGCGGGGTTCTATGAGCAGTTCTTC
NA	TRBV5-1	NA	TRBJ2-3	CASSLMTGLTDTQYF	TGCGCCAGCAGCTTGATGACGGGCCTCACAGATACGCAGTATTTT
NA	TRBV13	few	TRBJ2-1	CASSPGLSNPYNEQFF	TGTGCCAGCAGCCCCGGACTCAGCAACCCCTACAATGAGCAGTTCTTC